This TCR beta chain appears in the sequencing data of a study of CD8+ T cells in alopecia areata. Overall study findings and caveats: Just one nonresponder means the tie between baseline CD8+ expansion and response stays uncertain.

Extracted from the samples, RNA was reverse transcribed into cDNA to serve as the sequencing template. TCRdb keeps only in-frame clones here, not all; method: immunoSEQ multiplex PCR. The data contain about 180,000 clones, approximately 59% of them singletons. The germline V gene encodes CDR1 MGHRA and CDR2 YSYEKL. The CDR3 runs to 18 residues. Germline trimming cut 2 bases from V and 0 bases from J; bases unmatched to any gene: 4. Treatment in this sample: oral pan-JAK inhibitor, 5-10 mg twice daily. Concerning this clone itself: Its antigen is unknown.

The material sequenced was CD4+ T cells sorted from blood, taken between weeks 55 and 65, from a patient treated with tofacitinib. The rearrangement joins TRBV4-1 to TRBJ1-6; 10 bases are shared with TRBD1. This sequence originates from a human donor with alopecia areata. The CDR3 region is CASSQRDRGSSYNSPLHF. The CDR3 nucleotides are TGCGCCAGCAGCCAACGGGACAGGGGAAGCTCCTATAATTCACCCCTCCACTTT.